The 28 T cell receptor beta chains listed next were all sequenced from one sample in a study of T-cell reconstitution after alpha-beta-depleted transplantation in children. The authors prepared the TCRbeta library with unique molecular identifiers. TCRdb independently ran MiXCR on the PCR reads; one entry per CDR3 protein. Here the sample spans about 640,000 distinct CDR3 sequences, roughly 15% being singletons. The sample consisted of PBMCs from the stem cell graft donor, taken from the stem cell graft. The receptor set was obtained from a human donor who donated a stem cell graft to a child with acute myeloid leukemia.

This clonotype was detected a few times. The chain links TRBV20-1 to TRBJ2-2; perhaps TRBD2 as D (5 bases). Germline V gene data show CDR1 as DFQATT and CDR2 as SNEGSKA (reference sequence). The CDR3 covers 15 residues. V lost 5 bases and J lost 0, with 13 bases in between. CDR3 DNA: TGCAGTGCTGTCCGAGGAGCGGCGAACACCGGGGAGCTGTTTTTT. It translates to CSAVRGAANTGELFF.

This clonotype was seen ten or more times. The rearrangement links TRBV27 to TRBJ2-7, with 9 bases aligning to TRBD1. From germline, CDR1 is MNHEY and CDR2 SMNVEV (reference sequence). The CDR3 is 15 residues long. V was pared by 5 bases and J by 0 bases, with 5 bases of the junction left unmatched. In DNA form, the CDR3 reads TGTGCCAGCAGTCCCCGACAGGGGGTCTCCTACGAGCAGTACTTC. Protein sequence: CASSPRQGVSYEQYF.

This chain uses TRBV7-2 with TRBJ2-3; D is ambiguous. The CDR3 has 16 residues. V was shortened by 5 bases and J by 2 bases, with 17 bases between the two germline ends. From germline, CDR1 is SGHTA and CDR2 FQGNSA. The DNA for the CDR3 is TGTGCCAGCAGCCCGGAGATTGTTAAACACACAGATACGCAGTATTTT. Amino acid sequence: CASSPEIVKHTDTQYF. Together with reference TRBV7-2 and TRBJ2-3, the CDR3 gives the full variable domain: GAGVSQSPSNKVTEKGKDVELRCDPISGHTALYWYRQSLGQGLEFLIYFQGNSAPDKSGLPSDRFSAERTGGSVSTLTIQRTQQEDSAVYLCASSPEIVKHTDTQYFGPGTRLTVL.

This chain links TRBV2 with TRBJ1-5, with 7 bases aligning to TRBD1. Germline V gene lookup returns CDR1 SNHLY and CDR2 FYNNEI. The V and J ends lost 11 bases and 4 bases, in that order; junction bases with no gene match: 8. This CDR3 spans 13 amino acids. CDR3 protein: CAQGQNRNQPQHF. In nucleotides, the CDR3 is TGTGCCCAGGGACAGAACAGGAATCAGCCCCAGCATTTT.

Many counts were recorded for this clonotype. The chain is built from TRBV20-1 and TRBJ1-2, with D possibly being TRBD1 (5 bases). The CDR3 consists of 15 residues. Germline lookup yields CDR1 DFQATT and CDR2 SNEGSKA (reference sequence). Trimming cost V 6 bases and J 4 bases, with 21 bases left between them. DNA of the CDR3: TGCAGTGCCACTTTCTCCGGCTGGGGGATCTATGGCTACACCTTC. This codes for CSATFSGWGIYGYTF.

This clonotype occurred once. A much larger clone lies a single base off, so this may be a read error. The chain couples TRBV7-9 to TRBJ1-1; D gene uncertain. The germline gives CDR1 SEHNR, CDR2 FQNEAQ (reference sequence). The CDR3 covers 12 residues. Trimming pared 4 bases from V and 6 bases from J, leaving 9 bases between. This CDR3 is CASSSTQAEAFF. CDR3 in DNA: TGTGCCAGCAGCTCCACCCAGGCTGAAGCTTTCTTT.

CDR3 loop: CASSQGLADSSYEQYV. The CDR3 region has the DNA TGCGCCAGCAGCCAAGGACTAGCGGACAGCTCCTACGAGCAGTACGTC. The chain links TRBV4-1 to TRBJ2-7, with TRBD2 matching over 9 bases. The CDR3 sequence is 16 residues long. The germline V gene encodes CDR1 MGHRA and CDR2 YSYEKL. Germline trimming cut 1 base from V and 0 bases from J; bases unmatched to any gene: 4.

The V and J genes are TRBV4-3 and TRBJ1-1; D not resolved. Germline lookup yields CDR1 LGHNA and CDR2 YSLEER. The germline V and J ends were trimmed by 1 base and 1 base, with 4 bases remaining between them. The CDR3 is 13 amino acids. The CDR3, as DNA: TGCGCCAGCAGCCAAGTCTGGAACACTGAAGCTTTCTTT. Translated: CASSQVWNTEAFF.

This clonotype was picked up many times. The CDR3 region is CSATGSGTEAFF. CDR3 DNA sequence: TGCAGTGCTACAGGGTCCGGCACTGAAGCTTTCTTT. The V gene is TRBV20-1, the J gene TRBJ1-1, with D tentatively TRBD1 (5 bases). Trimming removed 4 bases at V and 4 bases at J, with 10 bases between. Germline V CDR1 and CDR2: DFQATT, SNEGSKA (reference sequence). The CDR3 runs to 12 residues.

Ten or more counts support this clonotype. V gene TRBV27 combines with J gene TRBJ2-4, with D perhaps given as TRBD1 or TRBD2 (6 bases each). V dropped 4 bases and J dropped 1 base, with 14 bases sitting between them. The CDR3 spans 16 residues. Germline V gene sequence: CDR1 MNHEY, CDR2 SMNVEV (reference sequence). As DNA, the CDR3 is TGTGCCAGCAGTTCTCACAGGGAGGTCGCCAAAAACATTCAGTACTTC. Protein sequence: CASSSHREVAKNIQYF.

The sample holds many counts of this clonotype. The rearrangement links TRBV10-2 to TRBJ2-1; D remains ambiguous. Deletions cut 5 bases from V and 6 bases from J, with 8 bases between. This CDR3 spans 12 amino acids. Germline CDR1 is WSHSY and CDR2 is SAAADI. The CDR3 reads CASSFFGNEQFF. CDR3 bases: TGCGCCAGCAGTTTCTTTGGCAATGAGCAGTTCTTC.

V is TRBV10-3 and J is TRBJ2-7; D is tentatively TRBD1 or TRBD2 (5 bases each). With 4 bases removed from V and 6 bases from J, the gap between germline ends came to 13 bases. The CDR3 is made up of 13 amino acids. The germline gives CDR1 ENHRY, CDR2 SYGVKD. The CDR3 here is CAISGIEGSEQYV. CDR3 nucleotides: TGTGCCATCAGTGGAATCGAGGGGAGCGAGCAGTACGTC.

Ten or more counts support this clonotype. The gene calls are TRBV6-1 and TRBJ2-5; tentatively, D is TRBD1 (6 bases). Trimming removed 6 bases at V and 1 base at J, with 12 bases between. The CDR3 has 14 residues. CDR1 and CDR2 from the germline V gene are MNHNS and SASEGT. The CDR3, as DNA: TGTGCCAGCAGGCTGCAGGGGAGCCAAGAGACCCAGTACTTC. It yields the protein CASRLQGSQETQYF.

This clonotype was seen repeatedly, ten times or more. The chain couples TRBV20-1 to TRBJ1-5, with a weak D call TRBD1 (6 bases). Trimming pared 0 bases from V and 7 bases from J, leaving 16 bases between. There are 15 residues in the CDR3. CDR1 and CDR2 (germline): DFQATT, SNEGSKA (reference sequence). CDR3 sequence: CSARDPAGERQPQHF. CDR3 DNA sequence: TGCAGTGCTAGAGATCCGGCAGGGGAGCGGCAGCCCCAGCATTTT.

This clonotype was counted at least ten times. The V and J genes are TRBV29-1 and TRBJ2-5; the D is unclear. This CDR3 is 12 amino acids long. The germline V gene has CDR1 SQVTM and CDR2 ANQGSEA. The V end was cut by 3 bases, the J end by 7 bases, with 12 bases between. The CDR3 nucleotides read TGCAGCGTTGATAGCTCTCGAGGGACCCAGTACTTC. It yields the protein CSVDSSRGTQYF.

V usage is TRBV7-6 and J usage is TRBJ1-4; no definite D call. This CDR3 has 14 amino acids. Trimming shortened V by 2 bases and J by 6 bases, and 10 bases separated the two germline ends. CDR1 SGHVS and CDR2 FNYEAQ come from the germline V gene. The CDR3 protein is CASSLLPSDEKLFF. In nucleotides, the CDR3 is TGTGCCAGCAGCTTACTCCCTTCGGATGAAAAACTGTTTTTT.

Notes on this clonotype: This could be a read error, since a much larger clone is one nucleotide away. V and J are TRBV20-1 and TRBJ2-3; 8 nucleotides match TRBD2. Germline V lookup: CDR1 DFQATT, CDR2 SNEGSKA (reference sequence). CDR3 length: 16 amino acids. V lost 3 bases, J lost 3 bases, and 11 bases stayed unmatched. The CDR3 bases are TGCAGTGCTAGGCTCCTCCGGGAGGGGAGGACAGATACGCAGTATTTT. This gives the protein CSARLLREGRTDTQYF.

This clonotype showed up just once. The J gene is TRBJ1-1, the V gene TRBV20-1; D gene unclear. Trimming took off 0 bases at V and 5 bases at J, with 10 bases between the two ends. This CDR3 has 13 residues. Germline CDR1 is DFQATT and CDR2 is SNEGSKA (reference sequence). In DNA form, the CDR3 reads TGCAGTGCTAGAGATCAGGTGCGGACTGAAGCTTTCTTT. It yields the protein CSARDQVRTEAFF.

This clonotype showed up just a few times. J is TRBJ2-2 and V is TRBV25-1; D is uncertain. CDR1 and CDR2 from the germline V gene are MGHDK and SYGVNS. Trimming pared 5 bases from V and 0 bases from J, leaving 13 bases between. The CDR3 is 16 amino acids. The chain's CDR3 is CASSRPGRANTGELFF. CDR3 in DNA: TGTGCCAGCAGTAGGCCTGGACGAGCGAACACCGGGGAGCTGTTTTTT.

This clonotype was counted a few times. The rearrangement joins TRBV11-2 to TRBJ1-6; D is ambiguous. CDR1 is SGHAT and CDR2 is FQNNGV in the germline V gene. Trimming cost V 5 bases and J 12 bases, with 17 bases left between them. The CDR3 runs to 14 residues. The CDR3 region is CASSAVHRGLPLHF. The CDR3, as DNA: TGTGCCAGCAGCGCCGTCCACAGAGGGTTACCCCTCCACTTT.

This clonotype has only a few counts. The chain recombines TRBV3-1 with TRBJ1-2; the D gene is possibly TRBD1 (5 bases). Germline assignment: CDR1 LGHDT and CDR2 YNNKEL (reference sequence). The germline V and J ends were trimmed by 1 base and 4 bases, with 16 bases remaining between them. The CDR3 length is 16 residues. The DNA of the CDR3 is TGTGCCAGCAGCCAAGGCGCGTCAGCTAGGGGCTATGGCTACACCTTC. This gives the protein CASSQGASARGYGYTF.

The chain couples TRBV24-1 to TRBJ2-2; TRBD1 matches 7 bases. CDR3 length equals 15 residues. Germline CDR1 reads KGHDR; CDR2 reads SFDVKD. V lost 4 bases, J lost 0 bases, and 1 base stayed unmatched. This CDR3 reads CATSETGANTGELFF. The DNA for the CDR3 is TGTGCCACCAGTGAAACAGGGGCGAACACCGGGGAGCTGTTTTTT.

The chain links TRBV9 to TRBJ1-5; D unresolved. V shed 2 bases and J shed 4 bases, with 19 bases lying between them. Germline CDR1 reads SGDLS; CDR2 reads YYNGEE. The CDR3 loop spans 17 amino acids. CDR3 nucleotides: TGTGCCAGCAGCGTTGGGGTATTGGCAGGAGCTAATCAGCCCCAGCATTTT. Its translation: CASSVGVLAGANQPQHF.

Remarks on this clonotype: The junction differs from germline at one of its ends, possibly a read error. The V gene is TRBV4-2, the J gene TRBJ2-3; tentatively, D is TRBD2 (6 bases). The CDR3 runs 13 residues. CDR1 LGHNA and CDR2 YNFKEQ come from the germline V gene. The CDR3 nucleotides are TGTGCCAGGAGCCCCGGGGGTGGAGATACGCAGTATTTT. Amino acid sequence: CARSPGGGDTQYF.

This clonotype was picked up many times. The V and J genes are TRBV5-6 and TRBJ2-1, with 7 nucleotides matching TRBD1. J was trimmed by 4 bases and V by 1 base; bases with no gene match: 5. The CDR3 consists of 15 residues. Germline V gene sequence: CDR1 SGHDT, CDR2 YYEEEE. CDR3: CASSLMTGRYNEQFF. Written as DNA, the CDR3 is TGTGCCAGCAGCTTGATGACAGGGCGGTACAATGAGCAGTTCTTC.

This clonotype was detected only a few times. The chain couples TRBV12-3 or TRBV12-4 to TRBJ2-3; TRBD1 matches 7 bases. With V trimmed by 5 bases and J by 2 bases, 10 bases remained unmatched. The CDR3 consists of 16 residues. CDR3 coding DNA: TGTGCCAGCAGTCTCGGGACAGCCTTAGACACAGATACGCAGTATTTT. Its translation is CASSLGTALDTDTQYF.

The chain is built from TRBV5-1 and TRBJ2-7; D might be TRBD1 (6 bases). Germline V lookup: CDR1 SGHRS, CDR2 YFSETQ. V was cut by 0 bases and J by 9 bases, with 16 bases left in between. The CDR3 extends over 14 amino acids. The CDR3 coding sequence is TGCGCCAGCAGCTTGGATTTAGGCGAAGGGGGGCAGTACTTC. Encoded protein: CASSLDLGEGGQYF.

The chain uses TRBV7-2 and TRBJ2-3; D not resolved. Germline lookup yields CDR1 SGHTA and CDR2 FQGNSA. Trimming left V 5 bases short and J 3 bases short, with 15 bases between. This CDR3 is 15 amino acids long. CDR3 DNA: TGTGCCAGCAGCCCCCAGAGCCGTGAGACAGATACGCAGTATTTT. This codes for CASSPQSRETDTQYF.